The 31 T cell receptor beta chains listed next were all sequenced from one sample in a study of radiotherapy plus CTLA-4 blockade in lung cancer. Here immunoSEQ multiplex PCR was the method, and the copy in TCRdb shows in-frame clones only, minus some. This sample carries tens of thousands of clones, over 55% of them seen once, and the ten largest clones take about 11%. The sequencing used peripheral blood, collected from a patient treated with radiotherapy plus ipilimumab. The receptor source for this set is a human donor with non-small cell lung cancer who had stable disease on radiotherapy plus ipilimumab.

J is TRBJ2-3 and V is TRBV2; D not certain. Germline V gene sequence: CDR1 SNHLY, CDR2 FYNNEI. The CDR3 loop spans 13 amino acids. The V end lost 7 bases, the J end lost 6 bases, and 14 bases lay between the germline ends. The CDR3, as DNA: TGTGCCAGCACCACATGGCAGGTCGATACGCAGTATTTT. Protein product: CASTTWQVDTQYF.

This chain uses TRBV27 with TRBJ1-1; TRBD1 agrees at 8 bases. Per germline, CDR1 MNHEY and CDR2 SMNVEV (reference sequence). V lost 5 bases to trimming and J lost 0 bases; unmatched junction nucleotides: 2. The length of the CDR3 is 14 residues. CDR3 amino acids: CASSRTGLNTEAFF. CDR3 DNA: TGTGCCAGCAGTAGGACAGGGTTGAACACTGAAGCTTTCTTT.

The rearrangement uses TRBV7-8 and TRBJ2-1; TRBD2 is a possible D gene (5 bases). The germline gives CDR1 SGHVS, CDR2 FQNEAQ. V was shortened by 5 bases and J by 4 bases, with 9 bases between the two germline ends. The CDR3 is made up of 13 amino acids. In DNA form, the CDR3 reads TGTGCCAGCAGCCAGGACTCTTACAATGAGCAGTTCTTC. Its translation is CASSQDSYNEQFF.

V usage is TRBV6-6 and J usage is TRBJ2-7, with TRBD2 matching 8 bases. The CDR3 has 16 residues. Trimming at V came to 1 base and at J to 0 bases, leaving 5 bases not matched to a gene. CDR1 MNHNY and CDR2 SVGAGI come from the germline V gene (reference sequence). The CDR3 DNA follows: TGTGCCAGCAGTTACTTTCAGCGGGGGAGCTCCTACGAGCAGTACTTC. Protein product: CASSYFQRGSSYEQYF.

This clone was recorded only once. The gene calls are TRBV5-6 and TRBJ2-1, with D hard to call. The CDR3 totals 14 residues. Trimming took off 6 bases at V and 0 bases at J, with 10 bases between the two ends. Germline V gene sequence: CDR1 SGHDT, CDR2 YYEEEE. The CDR3 bases are TGTGCCAGCACCACCAGAGGCTCCTACAATGAGCAGTTCTTC. This encodes CASTTRGSYNEQFF.

The chain combines TRBV27 with TRBJ2-5; perhaps TRBD1 as D (6 bases). The J call may be wrong; the DNA end is better matched by TRBJ2-7. CDR1 and CDR2 from the germline V gene are MNHEY and SMNVEV (reference sequence). This CDR3 comprises 14 residues. CDR3 in DNA: TGTGCCAGCAGTTTATACAGAGGGGGCTACGAGCAGTACTTC. As protein: CASSLYRGGYEQYF.

The chain carries TRBV23-1 and TRBJ1-6; 8 bases are a match to TRBD1. TRBV23-1 is an ORF for which the function is uncertain. The ends lost 7 bases at V and 9 bases at J; junction bases unmatched: 8. This CDR3 comprises 14 residues. This chain's CDR3 is CASTRTGCISPLHF. CDR3 sequence (DNA): TGCGCCAGCACCCGGACAGGGTGTATTTCACCCCTCCACTTT.

This clone has just a few counts. The chain uses TRBV30 and TRBJ1-6; D not certain. Germline CDR1 reads GTSNPN; CDR2 reads SVGIG (reference sequence). V was pared by 1 base and J by 8 bases, with 6 bases between. The CDR3 totals 12 residues. CDR3 nucleotides: TGTGCCTGGAGTGGGGCAGATTCACCCCTCCACTTT. This codes for CAWSGADSPLHF.

The chain links TRBV5-1 to TRBJ2-2, with D unclear. Germline V CDR1 and CDR2: SGHRS, YFSETQ. The CDR3 totals 14 residues. The V end was cut by 4 bases, the J end by 5 bases, with 12 bases between. The CDR3 bases are TGCGCCAGCAGCCCGATGTCAGGAACCGGGGAGCTGTTTTTT. Translation gives CASSPMSGTGELFF.

As to this clone: The CDR3 carries no conserved terminal phenylalanine or tryptophan, so it likely arises from a read error. The chain combines TRBV30 with TRBJ1-1; a possible D gene is TRBD1 (6 bases). The CDR3 is 15 residues long. V dropped 2 bases and J dropped 4 bases, with 17 bases sitting between them. Per germline, CDR1 GTSNPN and CDR2 SVGIG (reference sequence). DNA for the CDR3: TGTGCCTGGAGTCCCCCGGCGGGGGGCTTCACTGAAGCTTTCCTT. Translating it yields CAWSPPAGGFTEAFL.

The chain combines TRBV6-5 with TRBJ2-7; TRBD1 matches at 12 bases. The CDR3 loop spans 15 amino acids. Per the germline V gene, CDR1 is MNHEY and CDR2 is SVGAGI. The junction had 5 bases not matched to a gene; V was cut back by 4 bases and J by 4 bases. The DNA of the CDR3 is TGTGCCAGCAGTTTGGGACAGGGGGCATGGTACGAGCAGTACTTC. This encodes CASSLGQGAWYEQYF.

This chain connects TRBV10-1 to TRBJ1-1, with 8 positions matching TRBD1. The trim removed 5 bases at V and 6 bases at J, leaving 5 bases unmatched. The CDR3 extends over 13 amino acids. The germline CDR1 and CDR2 sequences are WNHNN and SYGVQD (reference sequence). The CDR3 bases are TGCGCCAGCAGTCGACAGGGGAAGCCTGAAGCTTTCTTT. Translating gives CASSRQGKPEAFF.

V gene TRBV12-5 combines with J gene TRBJ2-7; 11 bases line up with TRBD2. CDR3 length equals 18 residues. The V segment lost 4 bases and the J segment 3 bases; nucleotides outside the gene matches: 14. The germline V gene encodes CDR1 LGHNT and CDR2 FRNRAP. The CDR3 DNA reads as TGTGCTAGTGGTTCGGGGACTAGCGGAGGGAATCTCCTCTACGAGCAGTACTTC. This gives the protein CASGSGTSGGNLLYEQYF.

The V gene is TRBV14, the J gene TRBJ1-1, with a tentative D call TRBD1 (6 bases). The CDR3 sequence is 17 residues long. Trimming removed 0 bases at V and 0 bases at J, with 14 bases between. Germline lookup yields CDR1 SGHDN and CDR2 FVKESK. The CDR3 region has the DNA TGTGCCAGCAGCCAAGATCCGGCAGGGGTACTGAACACTGAAGCTTTCTTT. As protein: CASSQDPAGVLNTEAFF.

The chain links TRBV7-9 to TRBJ2-7; maybe TRBD1 (5 bases). V was clipped by 1 base and J by 12 bases, with 10 bases between them. The length of the CDR3 is 11 residues. Germline V gene sequence: CDR1 SEHNR, CDR2 FQNEAQ (reference sequence). In nucleotides, the CDR3 is TGTGCCAGCAGCTTAGGCCCCAGGGTGTACTTC. Amino acid sequence: CASSLGPRVYF.

V and J are TRBV19 and TRBJ1-6; D perhaps matches TRBD1 (5 bases). The V and J ends lost 5 bases and 6 bases respectively, with 11 bases between them. The germline gives CDR1 LNHDA, CDR2 SQIVND (reference sequence). The CDR3 runs 14 residues. The DNA of the CDR3 is TGTGCCAGTAGTTCGGGACTGAGTAATTCACCCCTCCACTTT. This encodes CASSSGLSNSPLHF.

This clone occurred a few times. The chain carries TRBV2 and TRBJ1-2; no clear D gene. In germline, CDR1 is SNHLY, CDR2 FYNNEI. The CDR3 length is 14 residues. V dropped 1 base and J dropped 7 bases, with 13 bases sitting between them. CDR3 sequence reads: CASSEEVSGGGYTF. CDR3 sequence (DNA): TGTGCCAGCAGTGAAGAGGTTAGCGGAGGTGGCTACACCTTC.

The chain joins TRBV5-1 to TRBJ2-3, with D possibly being TRBD1 (5 bases). This CDR3 has 14 amino acids. From germline, CDR1 is SGHRS and CDR2 YFSETQ. V gave up 4 bases and J gave up 3 bases, with 12 bases separating them. Here the CDR3 reads CASSNGHGTDTQYF. CDR3 nucleotide sequence: TGCGCCAGCAGCAACGGACACGGGACAGATACGCAGTATTTT.

The chain uses TRBV4-2 and TRBJ1-2, with 8 bases matching TRBD1. The CDR3 covers 16 residues. Germline V lookup: CDR1 LGHNA, CDR2 YNFKEQ. Losses at the gene ends were 0 bases for V and 5 bases for J; bases not matched to a gene: 8. For the CDR3, the DNA is TGTGCCAGCAGCCAAGATGCGGACAGGGTCGGGTATGGCTACACCTTC. Amino acids: CASSQDADRVGYGYTF.

This chain connects TRBV11-2 to TRBJ1-2; D is undetermined. With 0 bases removed from V and 4 bases from J, the gap between germline ends came to 9 bases. This CDR3 has 14 residues. Germline-derived CDR1 and CDR2 are SGHAT and FQNNGV. The CDR3 region is CASSLEGGIYGYTF. The CDR3 nucleotides are TGTGCCAGCAGCTTAGAGGGAGGAATCTATGGCTACACCTTC.

The CDR3 bases are TGCGCCAGCAGACGAGATAACACTGAAGCTTTCTTT. This gives the protein CASRRDNTEAFF. The chain uses TRBV5-1 and TRBJ1-1; D is uncertain. There are 12 residues in the CDR3. Germline CDR1 SGHRS, CDR2 YFSETQ. V was pared by 5 bases and J by 2 bases, with 7 bases between.

The gene calls are TRBV29-1 and TRBJ2-3; 11 bases map to TRBD2. The CDR3 is 15 residues long. J lost 6 bases, V lost 6 bases, and 11 bases had no gene match. Germline V CDR1 and CDR2: SQVTM, ANQGSEA. CDR3 coding DNA: TGCAGCGTCGCATTAGCGGGGGGGCCAACCGATACGCAGTATTTT. Protein sequence: CSVALAGGPTDTQYF.

The rearrangement links TRBV19 to TRBJ1-1, with TRBD1 identical over 7 bases. The germline CDR1 and CDR2 sequences are LNHDA and SQIVND (reference sequence). V shed 3 bases and J 3 bases; nucleotides not matched to a gene: 7. CDR3 length: 15 amino acids. The CDR3 loop is CASSIPGDRYTEAFF. DNA of the CDR3: TGTGCCAGTAGTATCCCGGGGGACAGATACACTGAAGCTTTCTTT.

This clone occurred a few times. This chain's CDR3 is CASRGGGGPKNIQYF. The CDR3 DNA sequence: TGTGCCAGCAGGGGGGGAGGGGGGCCGAAAAACATTCAGTACTTC. The rearrangement joins TRBV2 to TRBJ2-4; possible D gene TRBD2, 7 bases. The V gene lost 6 bases and the J gene lost 4 bases, with 16 bases spanning the gap. The CDR3 has 15 residues. CDR1 and CDR2 (germline): SNHLY, FYNNEI.

This sequence joins TRBV19 and TRBJ1-6; D might be TRBD1 (5 bases). The ends were cut back, 3 bases at V and 7 bases at J, with 16 bases in the middle. The CDR3 covers 16 residues. The germline gives CDR1 LNHDA, CDR2 SQIVND (reference sequence). In DNA, the CDR3 is TGTGCCAGTAGTATGGCCGGAAGGGGTTGGAATTCACCCCTCCACTTT. This encodes CASSMAGRGWNSPLHF.

By share, this clone counts as medium-sized. The V gene is TRBV20-1, the J gene TRBJ1-1; no reliable D call. V gave up 6 bases and J gave up 6 bases, with 11 bases separating them. The CDR3 spans 11 residues. Germline V gene data show CDR1 as DFQATT and CDR2 as SNEGSKA (reference sequence). In DNA, the CDR3 is TGCAGTGCCACCGACGGGGCTGAAGCTTTCTTT. This gives the protein CSATDGAEAFF.

As regards this clone: This specimen includes other DNA sequences encoding the same CDR3. The chain employs TRBV19 and TRBJ2-3, with TRBD1 matching over 10 bases. V dropped 9 bases and J dropped 3; count of bases not matched to a gene: 3. Per germline, CDR1 LNHDA and CDR2 SQIVND (reference sequence). The CDR3 length is 13 residues. CDR3 amino acids: CASRDRGTDTQYF. The CDR3 region has the DNA TGTGCCAGCCGGGACAGGGGAACAGATACGCAGTATTTT. Combining the CDR3 with reference TRBV19 and TRBJ2-3 gives the whole variable domain DGGITQSPKYLFRKEGQNVTLSCEQNLNHDAMYWYRQDPGQGLRLIYYSQIVNDFQKGDIAEGYSVSREKKESFPLTVTSAQKNPTAFYLCASRDRGTDTQYFGPGTRLTVL.

This clone has ten or more counts. In DNA, the CDR3 is TGTGCCAGCAGCGTGGCACAACAGGGTGCCGAGCAGTACTTC. Its protein is CASSVAQQGAEQYF. The chain couples TRBV7-9 to TRBJ2-7; maybe TRBD1 (6 bases). The CDR3 length is 14 residues. From germline, CDR1 is SEHNR and CDR2 FQNEAQ (reference sequence). Deletions cut 5 bases from V and 6 bases from J, with 17 bases between.

J is TRBJ1-4 and V is TRBV2, with TRBD1 identical over 7 bases. Germline lookup yields CDR1 SNHLY and CDR2 FYNNEI. The CDR3 consists of 14 residues. V gave up 6 bases and J gave up 5 bases; unmatched junction bases: 6. DNA of the CDR3: TGTGCCAGCAGCGCGGGACAGAAAAATGAAAAACTGTTTTTT. It yields the protein CASSAGQKNEKLFF.

The chain links TRBV10-1 to TRBJ2-1, with 10 bases lining up with TRBD2. This CDR3 is built from 17 residues. V shed 1 base and J 3 bases; nucleotides not matched to a gene: 6. Germline lookup yields CDR1 WNHNN and CDR2 SYGVQD (reference sequence). CDR3 sequence (DNA): TGCGCCAGCAGTGAGTTGGTAGGGACTAGCGACTACAATGAGCAGTTCTTC. It yields the protein CASSELVGTSDYNEQFF.

CDR3 protein: CASSFIRGGGGAYGYTF. For the CDR3, the DNA is TGTGCCAGCAGCTTCATCCGGGGGGGTGGGGGTGCCTATGGCTACACCTTC. The J gene is TRBJ1-2, the V gene TRBV11-3; possible D gene TRBD1, 5 bases. Between the trimmed V and J ends, which lost 3 bases and 4 bases, there was a span of 21 bases. The CDR3 runs to 17 residues. Germline V gene lookup returns CDR1 SGHNT and CDR2 YENEEA.